Below, one TCR beta chain is given with its context. Its antigen is not known. Incorporated into the TCR beta cDNA libraries were unique molecular identifiers, which served to reduce PCR and sequencing biases. TCRdb passed the PCR reads through MiXCR, listing each CDR3 protein once. This sample carries about 540,000 distinct CDR3 sequences, around a third of them seen once, and the ten largest clones take approximately 5.4%. The source of the sample is a study of post-analysis software for immune sequencing data. Study-wide results and limits: About 5 TRBV segments (TRBV5-6, TRBV5-1 and TRBV20-1 among them) occurred more frequently in patients than in controls.

The CDR3 loop spans 19 amino acids. Germline V gene sequence: CDR1 SGHAT, CDR2 FQNNGV. Trimming cost V 2 bases and J 0 bases, with 17 bases left between them. This TCR was sampled from a girl younger than 18 with multiple sclerosis. J is TRBJ2-6 and V is TRBV11-2; either TRBD1 or TRBD2 may fit D (5 bases each). The sequenced material came from blood. The CDR3 coding sequence is TGTGCCAGCAGCTTACCGTTGAGGGGCCCGAGCTCTGGGGCCAACGTCCTGACTTTC. Translated: CASSLPLRGPSSGANVLTF. The variable domain in full, completed from reference TRBV11-2 and TRBJ2-6, reads EAGVAQSPRYKIIEKRQSVAFWCNPISGHATLYWYQQILGQGPKLLIQFQNNGVVDDSQLPKDRFSAERLKGVDSTLKIQPAKLEDSAVYLCASSLPLRGPSSGANVLTFGAGSRLTVL.